This paragraph covers one TCR beta chain sequence. Its specificity is unknown. The data derive from a study of CXCR3-negative and CXCR3-positive naive CD8 T cells. Study-level points and caveats: Naive CXCR3-negative cells resembled naive CXCR3-positive cells in TRBV-TRBJ usage; memory cells differed. Naive cells that were CXCR3-positive had more hydrophobic TRB CDR3s (compared with CXCR3-negative naive cells).

The libraries of TRB cDNA were prepared using 5' RACE with UMI labels. From the 5' RACE reads, TCRdb lists one entry per CDR3 protein and no DNA. This repertoire includes roughly 110,000 distinct CDR3 sequences. The CDR3 contains 16 residues. Germline V gene sequence: CDR1 SGHAT, CDR2 FQNNGV. Naive CD8+ T cells showed a CD45RO-CCR7+CD27+CD95- phenotype. This receptor was obtained from a human donor in good health. Some clones in this sample may be carry-over from other donors' samples. Material for sequencing was naive CXCR3+ CD8+ T cells from blood. Subset described: CD45RO-CCR7+CD27+CD95- naive CD8+ T cells expressing CXCR3 (TNR3+). The chain combines TRBV11-2 with TRBJ1-5; TCRdb indicates TRBD1, and absent DNA this call remains unverified. CDR3: CASSLSLGTGDQPQHF.